The T cell receptor beta chain under discussion was sequenced for a study of T cell responses to AZD1222 COVID-19 vaccine. For the study at large: Second-dose timings of about 4 or about 12 weeks were pooled. Study-wide points: Close to half of all spike-specific TCRs reportedly target regions of the variants that are unmutated. Donors were largely white British and mainly female; clonal diversity was possibly underestimated. Mapped onto spike, vaccine-associated CD4 TCRs spanned it and were dominant at 160-218 and 743-854.

A note on this clone: Its antigen is undetermined.

The assay was immunoSEQ multiplex PCR, and TCRdb's table has in-frame clones only and misses some. The sample yields about 120,000 clones, roughly nine tenths seen once. This material consisted of peripheral blood, taken on day 0 of AZD1222 vaccination. The clonotype comes from an adult in good health.

The CDR3 DNA follows: TGTGCCAGCAGTGCCGGGGCAGGGGATAATTCACCCCTCCACTTT. It is translated as CASSAGAGDNSPLHF. The gene calls are TRBV6-4 and TRBJ1-6, with D possibly being TRBD1 (6 bases). Germline-derived CDR1 and CDR2 are MRHNA and SNTAGT. V lost 4 bases and J lost 5, with 12 bases in between. This CDR3 is 15 amino acids long.